This passage covers 13 T cell receptor beta chains from one sample sequenced in a study of T cell responses to AZD1222 COVID-19 vaccine. Method: immunoSEQ multiplex PCR; TCRdb's copy keeps in-frame clones and lacks some. Of approximately 180,000 clones listed, about nine tenths are singletons. Sequencing was performed on peripheral blood, taken on day 0 of AZD1222 vaccination. These receptors were collected from an adult in good health.

The J gene is TRBJ2-5, the V gene TRBV4-2; D ambiguous. The CDR3 contains 13 residues. The germline CDR1 and CDR2 sequences are LGHNA and YNFKEQ. V was cut by 1 base and J by 2 bases, with 5 bases left in between. CDR3: CASSQVRQETQYF. DNA for the CDR3: TGTGCCAGCAGCCAAGTACGTCAAGAGACCCAGTACTTC.

V usage is TRBV10-1 and J usage is TRBJ2-2; D is perhaps TRBD1 (6 bases). CDR3 size: 17 residues. Trimming stripped 11 bases from V and 7 bases from J, with 29 bases between. From germline, CDR1 is WNHNN and CDR2 SYGVQD (reference sequence). The CDR3 DNA follows: TGCGCCGGGGATTCGAAGCCCCCCACAGGGCATGGCGGGGAGCTGTTTTTT. This translates into CAGDSKPPTGHGGELFF.

This clone showed up just once. The J gene is TRBJ1-5, the V gene TRBV19, with 12 bases aligning to TRBD1. CDR3 size: 15 residues. Losses at the gene ends were 6 bases for V and 7 bases for J; bases not matched to a gene: 7. CDR1 LNHDA and CDR2 SQIVND come from the germline V gene (reference sequence). This CDR3 is CASSPGTGGLQPQHF. CDR3 bases: TGTGCCAGTAGCCCCGGGACAGGGGGCTTACAGCCCCAGCATTTT. Variable domain in full (rest from reference TRBV19 and TRBJ1-5): DGGITQSPKYLFRKEGQNVTLSCEQNLNHDAMYWYRQDPGQGLRLIYYSQIVNDFQKGDIAEGYSVSREKKESFPLTVTSAQKNPTAFYLCASSPGTGGLQPQHFGDGTRLSIL.

The rearrangement uses TRBV7-2 and TRBJ1-5; D uncertain. Germline CDR1 and CDR2: SGHTA and FQGNSA. The V end lost 4 bases, the J end lost 7 bases, and 14 bases lay between the germline ends. The CDR3 spans 14 residues. For the CDR3, the DNA is TGTGCCAGCAGCTCCCCCCGACGGGGACAGCCCCAGCATTTT. Its protein product is CASSSPRRGQPQHF.

The V gene is TRBV5-6, the J gene TRBJ2-3; D uncertain. The CDR3 runs to 13 residues. The V end lost 0 bases, the J end lost 4 bases, and 6 bases lay between the germline ends. The germline gives CDR1 SGHDT, CDR2 YYEEEE. The CDR3 protein is CASSLASPDTQYF. CDR3 in DNA: TGTGCCAGCAGCTTGGCCTCTCCAGATACGCAGTATTTT.

The chain recombines TRBV7-2 with TRBJ2-3; 7 bases are a match to TRBD1. Germline V gene lookup returns CDR1 SGHTA and CDR2 FQGNSA. With V trimmed by 5 bases and J by 2 bases, 10 bases remained unmatched. This CDR3 is built from 16 residues. CDR3 nucleotides: TGTGCCAGCAGCCCTCCCGGGACAGCACTCACAGATACGCAGTATTTT. This translates into CASSPPGTALTDTQYF.

V is TRBV5-1 and J is TRBJ2-5; 14 bases fit TRBD2. The CDR3 totals 17 residues. The V segment lost 0 bases and the J segment 5 bases; nucleotides outside the gene matches: 6. In germline, CDR1 is SGHRS, CDR2 YFSETQ. The CDR3: CASSLAPTSGGAETQYF. CDR3 coding DNA: TGCGCCAGCAGCTTGGCCCCGACTAGCGGGGGGGCTGAGACCCAGTACTTC.

The rearrangement links TRBV27 to TRBJ2-7; D uncertain. The CDR3 consists of 11 residues. The V end lost 5 bases, the J end lost 6 bases, and 8 bases lay between the germline ends. CDR1 MNHEY and CDR2 SMNVEV come from the germline V gene (reference sequence). CDR3: CASSGRFEQYF. CDR3 coding DNA: TGTGCCAGCAGTGGTCGGTTCGAGCAGTACTTC.

The chain has TRBV6-6 and TRBJ1-3, with 7 bases identical to TRBD1. CDR3 size: 13 residues. CDR1 and CDR2 from the germline V gene are MNHNY and SVGAGI (reference sequence). With 6 bases clipped from V and 3 bases from J, the junction kept 2 bases outside the gene matches. The CDR3 loop is CASRGTVGNTIYF. In DNA, the CDR3 is TGTGCCAGCAGAGGGACAGTTGGAAACACCATATATTTT.

The CDR3 coding sequence is TGTGCCATCAGTGAGTCGTGGGAAGGGGGCTCTGGAAACACCATATATTTT. Amino acid sequence: CAISESWEGGSGNTIYF. V usage is TRBV10-3 and J usage is TRBJ1-3, with a possible D match to TRBD1 (6 bases). Germline V gene sequence: CDR1 ENHRY, CDR2 SYGVKD. Trimming left V 0 bases short and J 0 bases short, with 12 bases between. The CDR3 runs to 17 residues.

This clone has just a few counts. The chain has TRBV7-2 and TRBJ2-5, with 10 bases fitting TRBD1. Germline CDR1 is SGHTA and CDR2 is FQGNSA. V lost 1 base to trimming and J lost 1 base; unmatched junction nucleotides: 3. This CDR3 is 16 amino acids long. CDR3 nucleotides: TGTGCCAGCAGCTTAGGCGGGACAGGGGCCCAAGAGACCCAGTACTTC. This encodes CASSLGGTGAQETQYF.

V and J are TRBV27 and TRBJ1-1, with D maybe TRBD1 (5 bases). The V gene lost 5 bases and the J gene lost 0 bases, with 10 bases spanning the gap. The CDR3 loop spans 14 amino acids. Per germline, CDR1 MNHEY and CDR2 SMNVEV (reference sequence). CDR3 amino acids: CASSLWGMNTEAFF. The CDR3 DNA follows: TGTGCCAGCAGTCTCTGGGGCATGAACACTGAAGCTTTCTTT.

The J gene is TRBJ2-7, the V gene TRBV7-9; 7 bases match TRBD1. The CDR3 totals 18 residues. The germline V gene has CDR1 SEHNR and CDR2 FQNEAQ (reference sequence). The V and J ends lost 7 bases and 4 bases, in that order; junction bases with no gene match: 22. The CDR3 sequence: CASTDPGTDIMGVYEQYF. The CDR3 DNA is TGTGCCAGCACCGACCCTGGGACAGACATCATGGGAGTATACGAGCAGTACTTC.